The 27 T cell receptor beta chains below come from one sample, sequenced in a study of shared clonotypes between healthy human individuals. This table comes from immunoSEQ multiplex PCR, and its TCRdb copy is limited to in-frame clones, with some not included. Among millions of clones listed, roughly 96% were seen once. Specimen: naive CD4+ T cells sorted from blood. Sample subset: CD45RA+ positively selected. Receptors were obtained from a man aged 18 to 30 in good health.

The chain combines TRBV19 with TRBJ2-7, with 8 bases fitting TRBD2. CDR3 length equals 17 residues. The V gene end was trimmed by 3 bases and the J gene end by 0 bases; junction bases not matched to a gene: 10. Germline CDR1 is LNHDA and CDR2 is SQIVND (reference sequence). CDR3 sequence (DNA): TGTGCCAGTAGTATCGGCAGTAGCGGGGTTCGCTCCTACGAGCAGTACTTC. Translation gives CASSIGSSGVRSYEQYF.

The rearrangement uses TRBV5-6 and TRBJ2-5; the D is unclear. V was clipped by 1 base and J by 1 base, with 11 bases between them. CDR3 length: 15 amino acids. Germline V gene lookup returns CDR1 SGHDT and CDR2 YYEEEE. The CDR3 protein is CASSLSVRPQETQYF. CDR3 bases: TGTGCCAGCAGCTTGAGTGTGAGACCCCAAGAGACCCAGTACTTC.

The V and J genes are TRBV27 and TRBJ1-2; 7 bases map to TRBD1. CDR1 MNHEY and CDR2 SMNVEV come from the germline V gene (reference sequence). The trim removed 5 bases at V and 7 bases at J, leaving 10 bases unmatched. The CDR3 contains 14 residues. This CDR3 reads CASSPLTGEGGYTF. In DNA form, the CDR3 reads TGTGCCAGCAGTCCCCTAACAGGGGAGGGTGGCTACACCTTC.

The table lists this clone with a few counts. Other DNA sequences within the sample encode an identical CDR3. V and J are TRBV5-1 and TRBJ2-7; 8 bases are shared with TRBD1. Germline CDR1 SGHRS, CDR2 YFSETQ. V lost 4 bases to trimming and J lost 2 bases; unmatched junction nucleotides: 5. CDR3 size: 14 residues. The DNA for the CDR3 is TGCGCCAGCAGCACTGGACAGGGAACCTACGAGCAGTACTTC. It yields the protein CASSTGQGTYEQYF. Full variable domain (rest looked up from reference TRBV5-1 and TRBJ2-7): KAGVTQTPRYLIKTRGQQVTLSCSPISGHRSVSWYQQTPGQGLQFLFEYFSETQRNKGNFPGRFSGRQFSNSRSEMNVSTLELGDSALYLCASSTGQGTYEQYFGPGTRLTVT.

The J gene is TRBJ2-7, the V gene TRBV29-1; no clear D. Per the germline V gene, CDR1 is SQVTM and CDR2 is ANQGSEA. V shed 5 bases and J shed 2 bases, with 10 bases lying between them. CDR3 length equals 12 residues. This CDR3 reads CSVLHRTYEQYF. The DNA of the CDR3 is TGCAGCGTTCTTCACCGAACCTACGAGCAGTACTTC.

The rearrangement joins TRBV7-3 to TRBJ1-2; 7 bases match TRBD1. Germline CDR1 SGHTA, CDR2 FQGTGA. The CDR3 has 14 residues. Trimming at V came to 5 bases and at J to 4 bases, leaving 7 bases not matched to a gene. The CDR3 region is CASSPDRDGYGYTF. The CDR3 DNA follows: TGTGCCAGCAGCCCCGACAGGGACGGCTATGGCTACACCTTC. The full variable domain, with the rest looked up from reference TRBV7-3 and TRBJ1-2, is GAGVSQTPSNKVTEKGKYVELRCDPISGHTALYWYRQSLGQGPEFLIYFQGTGAADDSGLPNDRFFAVRPEGSVSTLKIQRTERGDSAVYLCASSPDRDGYGYTFGSGTRLTVV.

The chain has TRBV6-6 and TRBJ2-2, with D unresolved. The germline gives CDR1 MNHNY, CDR2 SVGAGI (reference sequence). The V end lost 6 bases, the J end lost 0 bases, and 14 bases lay between the germline ends. This CDR3 has 16 residues. CDR3 nucleotides: TGTGCCAGCAGCACCAGAAAAGACGCGAACACCGGGGAGCTGTTTTTT. It codes for CASSTRKDANTGELFF.

This chain connects TRBV29-1 to TRBJ1-3; a possible D gene is TRBD1 (5 bases). Germline CDR1 is SQVTM and CDR2 is ANQGSEA. This CDR3 region has 13 residues. V lost 5 bases and J 4 bases, leaving 12 bases between the germline ends. The CDR3 DNA sequence: TGCAGCGTTCCGGGGCCCTCGGGAAACACCATATATTTT. It specifies CSVPGPSGNTIYF.

The chain couples TRBV5-1 to TRBJ2-3, with D tentatively TRBD2 (6 bases). Germline V lookup: CDR1 SGHRS, CDR2 YFSETQ. The length of the CDR3 is 13 residues. The V and J ends lost 4 bases and 4 bases respectively, with 10 bases between them. The CDR3 DNA follows: TGCGCCAGCAGCCATGGGACTCCAGATACGCAGTATTTT. It codes for CASSHGTPDTQYF.

The chain carries TRBV9 and TRBJ2-5, with D unresolved. Trimming removed 0 bases at V and 3 bases at J, with 12 bases between. Germline CDR1 is SGDLS and CDR2 is YYNGEE. The CDR3 has 15 residues. CDR3 sequence: CASSVESGRKETQYF. In nucleotides, the CDR3 is TGTGCCAGCAGCGTAGAATCCGGCAGAAAAGAGACCCAGTACTTC.

The V and J genes are TRBV30 and TRBJ2-7, with a tentative D call TRBD1 (7 bases). The CDR3 sequence is 14 residues long. CDR1 and CDR2 from the germline V gene are GTSNPN and SVGIG (reference sequence). The V end lost 5 bases, the J end lost 3 bases, and 17 bases lay between the germline ends. DNA for the CDR3: TGTGCCTGGGGTACGCAGGGGGGAATCTACGAGCAGTACTTC. It is translated as CAWGTQGGIYEQYF.

The chain carries TRBV5-4 and TRBJ2-3, with D possibly matching TRBD2 (7 bases). Germline V gene lookup returns CDR1 SGHNT and CDR2 YYREEE (reference sequence). The V end lost 2 bases, the J end lost 1 base, and 14 bases lay between the germline ends. The CDR3 covers 16 residues. The CDR3 bases are TGTGCCAGCAGCTTATCTGCGGGGGCGGGCACAGATACGCAGTATTTT. Its protein product is CASSLSAGAGTDTQYF.

The chain has TRBV6-6 and TRBJ2-3; 10 positions match TRBD2. Per the germline V gene, CDR1 is MNHNY and CDR2 is SVGAGI (reference sequence). This CDR3 has 15 residues. Germline trimming cut 7 bases from V and 7 bases from J; bases unmatched to any gene: 11. The CDR3 DNA follows: TGTGCCAGCAAAACCCCGCTAGCGGGGGATAATACGCAGTATTTT. This codes for CASKTPLAGDNTQYF.

The chain couples TRBV30 to TRBJ2-7; 10 bases agree with TRBD1. The CDR3 has 13 amino acids. Germline trimming cut 4 bases from V and 5 bases from J; bases unmatched to any gene: 5. CDR1 is GTSNPN and CDR2 is SVGIG in the germline V gene (reference sequence). For the CDR3, the DNA is TGTGCCTGGATCGGGACAGGGGTTCACGAGCAGTACTTC. It specifies CAWIGTGVHEQYF.

V gene TRBV5-1 combines with J gene TRBJ2-5; 7 positions match TRBD1. V dropped 4 bases and J dropped 2; count of bases not matched to a gene: 11. Germline V gene lookup returns CDR1 SGHRS and CDR2 YFSETQ. This CDR3 has 16 amino acids. The CDR3 spells CASSPRGGSPQETQYF. CDR3 DNA: TGCGCCAGCAGCCCCCGAGGGGGCAGTCCGCAAGAGACCCAGTACTTC.

The genes are TRBV5-1 and TRBJ1-6; 11 nucleotides line up with TRBD1. Germline CDR1 and CDR2: SGHRS and YFSETQ. The ends lost 4 bases at V and 14 bases at J; junction bases unmatched: 5. The CDR3 consists of 13 residues. In nucleotides, the CDR3 is TGCGCCAGCAGCCCGGACAGGGGGCAAACCCTCCACTTT. Residues: CASSPDRGQTLHF.

This chain links TRBV5-1 with TRBJ1-2; perhaps TRBD1 as D (6 bases). CDR1 and CDR2 from the germline V gene are SGHRS and YFSETQ. CDR3 length: 13 amino acids. Trimming shortened V by 2 bases and J by 5 bases, and 10 bases separated the two germline ends. CDR3 amino acids: CASSLGTKYGYTF. In DNA form, the CDR3 reads TGCGCCAGCAGCTTAGGGACAAAGTATGGCTACACCTTC. Based on the CDR3 plus reference TRBV5-1 and TRBJ1-2, the full variable domain is KAGVTQTPRYLIKTRGQQVTLSCSPISGHRSVSWYQQTPGQGLQFLFEYFSETQRNKGNFPGRFSGRQFSNSRSEMNVSTLELGDSALYLCASSLGTKYGYTFGSGTRLTVV.

Of note for this clone: This specimen includes other DNA sequences encoding the same CDR3. V and J are TRBV9 and TRBJ2-2; unclear D gene. This CDR3 region has 15 residues. With 0 bases removed from V and 0 bases from J, the gap between germline ends came to 6 bases. The germline V gene has CDR1 SGDLS and CDR2 YYNGEE. CDR3 bases: TGTGCCAGCAGCGTAGATGGAACGAACACCGGGGAGCTGTTTTTT. Encoded protein: CASSVDGTNTGELFF.

The chain carries TRBV19 and TRBJ1-2, with 11 bases matching TRBD1. This CDR3 spans 16 amino acids. V trimming: 3 bases; J trimming: 3 bases; junction bases outside the gene matches: 6. Germline assignment: CDR1 LNHDA and CDR2 SQIVND (reference sequence). CDR3 sequence: CASSMTPGQGDYGYTF. Written as DNA, the CDR3 is TGTGCCAGTAGTATGACACCGGGACAGGGGGACTATGGCTACACCTTC.

The gene calls are TRBV11-1 and TRBJ1-1; TRBD1 aligns across 8 bases. Germline V gene data show CDR1 as SGHAT and CDR2 as FQDESV (reference sequence). The junction had 4 bases not matched to a gene; V was cut back by 6 bases and J by 1 base. The CDR3 totals 14 residues. CDR3 sequence reads: CASRDGQGNTEAFF. Written as DNA, the CDR3 is TGTGCCAGCAGGGATGGACAGGGGAACACTGAAGCTTTCTTT.

CDR3 residues: CASSQRFSGANVLTF. The CDR3 nucleotides are TGCGCCAGCAGCCAACGGTTCTCTGGGGCCAACGTCCTGACTTTC. The chain combines TRBV1 with TRBJ2-6; the table's D call, TRBD2, was not checked against the DNA. TRBV1 is given as a pseudogene. The CDR3 length is 15 residues.

This chain joins TRBV2 and TRBJ1-5; 8 bases match TRBD1. The CDR3 spans 18 residues. The V segment lost 3 bases and the J segment 0 bases; nucleotides outside the gene matches: 10. The germline V gene has CDR1 SNHLY and CDR2 FYNNEI. The CDR3 DNA reads as TGTGCCAGCAGTGAGGGGGGGACAGGACTGTATAGCAATCAGCCCCAGCATTTT. As protein: CASSEGGTGLYSNQPQHF.

The rearrangement joins TRBV30 to TRBJ1-1; D uncertain. This CDR3 region has 14 residues. Trimming took 2 bases from V and 4 from J, leaving 14 bases between them. The germline V gene has CDR1 GTSNPN and CDR2 SVGIG (reference sequence). The CDR3 DNA is TGTGCCTGGAGTAGTCGGGGTCCAGTCACTGAAGCTTTCTTT. The encoded protein is CAWSSRGPVTEAFF.

The gene calls are TRBV9 and TRBJ1-3; D unclear. V lost 0 bases, J lost 0 bases, and 10 bases lay in between. This CDR3 region has 16 residues. Looked up from germline, CDR1 is SGDLS and CDR2 is YYNGEE. The CDR3 protein is CASSVVGSFSGNTIYF. Here the CDR3 DNA reads TGTGCCAGCAGCGTAGTGGGCAGCTTCTCTGGAAACACCATATATTTT.

Points on this clone: This sample includes further DNA sequences coding for the same CDR3. The rearrangement joins TRBV5-1 to TRBJ1-2, with 8 bases fitting TRBD1. This CDR3 has 13 amino acids. Germline loops: CDR1 SGHRS, CDR2 YFSETQ. Germline trimming cut 2 bases from V and 8 bases from J; bases unmatched to any gene: 5. The CDR3 loop is CASSLGQGRGYTF. The CDR3 DNA sequence: TGCGCCAGCAGCTTAGGACAGGGCCGGGGCTACACCTTC.

Remarks on this clone: This CDR3 is also generated by other DNA sequences in the sample. The chain uses TRBV6-1 and TRBJ2-2; D is undetermined. This CDR3 comprises 12 residues. V shed 4 bases and J shed 4 bases, with 4 bases lying between them. Looked up from germline, CDR1 is MNHNS and CDR2 is SASEGT. The CDR3 protein is CASSGLTGELFF. The CDR3 bases are TGTGCCAGCAGTGGGCTCACCGGGGAGCTGTTTTTT.

The chain recombines TRBV29-1 with TRBJ1-4; possibly TRBD1 for D (5 bases). Germline lookup yields CDR1 SQVTM and CDR2 ANQGSEA. This CDR3 is built from 13 residues. Trimming left V 4 bases short and J 8 bases short, with 14 bases between. The CDR3 loop reads CSVVRQGGEKLFF. The CDR3 DNA reads TGCAGCGTTGTACGGCAGGGTGGCGAAAAACTGTTTTTT.